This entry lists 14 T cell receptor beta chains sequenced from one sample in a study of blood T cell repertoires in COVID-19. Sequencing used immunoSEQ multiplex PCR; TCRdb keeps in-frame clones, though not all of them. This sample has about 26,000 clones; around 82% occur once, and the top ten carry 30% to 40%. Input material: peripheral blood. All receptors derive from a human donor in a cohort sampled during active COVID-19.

The CDR3 nucleotides read TGCGCCAGCAGCTTGGATCGGACAGGACTGCCTGAAGCTTTCTTT. It is translated as CASSLDRTGLPEAFF. The chain joins TRBV5-1 to TRBJ1-1; 7 nucleotides agree with TRBD1. The germline CDR1 and CDR2 sequences are SGHRS and YFSETQ. The CDR3 length is 15 residues. The junction had 8 bases not matched to a gene; V was cut back by 0 bases and J by 6 bases.

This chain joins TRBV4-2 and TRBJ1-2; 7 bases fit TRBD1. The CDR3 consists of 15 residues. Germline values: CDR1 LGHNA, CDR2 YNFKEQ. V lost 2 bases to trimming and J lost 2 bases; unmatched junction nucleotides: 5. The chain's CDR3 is CASSQTGTANYGYTF. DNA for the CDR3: TGTGCCAGCAGCCAAACCGGGACAGCCAACTATGGCTACACCTTC.

The chain's CDR3 is CASSKAGGGWNQPQHF. Written as DNA, the CDR3 is TGTGCCAGTAGTAAGGCAGGGGGCGGTTGGAATCAGCCCCAGCATTTT. The chain has TRBV19 and TRBJ1-5; 8 nucleotides line up with TRBD1. J gave up 4 bases and V 4 bases, and 9 bases lay outside the gene matches. The CDR3 consists of 16 residues. From germline, CDR1 is LNHDA and CDR2 SQIVND (reference sequence).

CDR3 in DNA: TGCGCCAGCAGGCAAGGGACTAGCGAGAACTACGAGCAGTACTTC. This gives the protein CASRQGTSENYEQYF. This chain uses TRBV5-1 with TRBJ2-7; 10 bases align to TRBD2. The CDR3 totals 15 residues. The germline CDR1 and CDR2 sequences are SGHRS and YFSETQ. V dropped 5 bases and J dropped 3; count of bases not matched to a gene: 8.

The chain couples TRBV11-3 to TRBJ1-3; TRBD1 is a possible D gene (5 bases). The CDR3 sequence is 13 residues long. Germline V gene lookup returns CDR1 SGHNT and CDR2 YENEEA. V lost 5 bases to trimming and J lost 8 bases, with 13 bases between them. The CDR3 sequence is CASSGGTGDTIYF. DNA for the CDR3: TGTGCCAGCAGCGGGGGGACGGGAGACACCATATATTTT.

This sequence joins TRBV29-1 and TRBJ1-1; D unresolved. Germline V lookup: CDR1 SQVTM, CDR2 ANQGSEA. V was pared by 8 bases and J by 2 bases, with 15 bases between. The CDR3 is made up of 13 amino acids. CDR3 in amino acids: CSLGEGFNTEAFF. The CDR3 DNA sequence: TGCAGCCTTGGGGAGGGTTTCAACACTGAAGCTTTCTTT.

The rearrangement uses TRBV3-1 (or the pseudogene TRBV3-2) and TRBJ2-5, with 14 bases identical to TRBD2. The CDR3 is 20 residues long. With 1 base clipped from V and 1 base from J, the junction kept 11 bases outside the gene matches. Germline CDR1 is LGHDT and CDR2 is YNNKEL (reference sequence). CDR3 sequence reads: CASSQATLGLAGGLQETQYF. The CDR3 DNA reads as TGTGCCAGCAGCCAAGCCACCCTTGGACTAGCGGGGGGTCTCCAAGAGACCCAGTACTTC.

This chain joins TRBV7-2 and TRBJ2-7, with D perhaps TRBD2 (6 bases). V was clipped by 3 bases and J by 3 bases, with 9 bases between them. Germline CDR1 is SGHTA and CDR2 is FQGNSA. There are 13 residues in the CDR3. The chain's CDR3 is CASSLSGDYEQYF. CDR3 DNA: TGTGCCAGCAGCTTGTCGGGGGACTACGAGCAGTACTTC.

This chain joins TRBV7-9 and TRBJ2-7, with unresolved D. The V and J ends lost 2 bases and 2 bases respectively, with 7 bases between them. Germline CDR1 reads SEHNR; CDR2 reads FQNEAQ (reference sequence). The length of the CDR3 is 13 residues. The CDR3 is CASSLSGTYEQYF. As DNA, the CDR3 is TGTGCCAGCAGCTTATCAGGTACCTACGAGCAGTACTTC.

The chain's CDR3 is CSVPGLAGPYNEQFF. DNA for the CDR3: TGCAGCGTTCCGGGACTAGCGGGGCCTTACAATGAGCAGTTCTTC. The chain uses TRBV29-1 and TRBJ2-1; 13 positions match TRBD2. V lost 5 bases, J lost 4 bases, and 5 bases stayed unmatched. CDR3 size: 15 residues. CDR1 is SQVTM and CDR2 is ANQGSEA in the germline V gene.

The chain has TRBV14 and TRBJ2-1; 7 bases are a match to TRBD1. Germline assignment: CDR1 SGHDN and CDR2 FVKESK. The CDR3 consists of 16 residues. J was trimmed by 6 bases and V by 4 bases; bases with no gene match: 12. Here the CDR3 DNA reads TGTGCCAGCAGCCCCCTGGTAGGGGGCGCAGCCAATGAGCAGTTCTTC. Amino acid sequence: CASSPLVGGAANEQFF.

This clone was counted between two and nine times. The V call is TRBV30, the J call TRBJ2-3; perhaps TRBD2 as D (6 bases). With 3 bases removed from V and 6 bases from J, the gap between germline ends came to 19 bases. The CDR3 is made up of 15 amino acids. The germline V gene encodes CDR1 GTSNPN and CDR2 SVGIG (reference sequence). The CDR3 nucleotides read TGTGCCTGGAGAGAGGCGGGAAACGTAGGTGATACGCAGTATTTT. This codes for CAWREAGNVGDTQYF.

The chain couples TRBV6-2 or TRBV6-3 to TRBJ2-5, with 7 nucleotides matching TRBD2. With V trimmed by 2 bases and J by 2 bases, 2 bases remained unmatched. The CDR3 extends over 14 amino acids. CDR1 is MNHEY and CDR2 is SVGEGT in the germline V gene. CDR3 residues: CASSYVGLQETQYF. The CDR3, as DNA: TGTGCCAGCAGTTACGTGGGACTACAAGAGACCCAGTACTTC.

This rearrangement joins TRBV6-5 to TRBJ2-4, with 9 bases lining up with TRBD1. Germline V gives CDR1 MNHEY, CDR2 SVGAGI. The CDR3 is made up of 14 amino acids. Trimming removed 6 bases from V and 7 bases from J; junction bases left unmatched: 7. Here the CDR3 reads CASRQPGQGNIQYF. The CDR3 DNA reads TGTGCCAGCAGACAACCGGGACAGGGCAACATTCAGTACTTC.